Below are 4 T cell receptor beta chains sequenced from a single sample in a study of T cell clones after liver transplantation. Profiled with immunoSEQ multiplex PCR; TCRdb holds only in-frame clones, not every one. The data contain 8,500 to 10,000 clones, roughly 85% of them singletons. Here the sequenced sample was CD8+ T cells from blood, taken before liver transplant. Receptor source: a human donor who received a liver transplant.

The rearrangement joins TRBV19 to TRBJ1-5; D not certain. Per the germline V gene, CDR1 is LNHDA and CDR2 is SQIVND (reference sequence). Between the trimmed V and J ends, which lost 1 base and 11 bases, there was a span of 18 bases. The CDR3 runs 15 residues. The CDR3 loop reads CASSIGAGPLMAQHF. The CDR3 bases are TGTGCCAGTAGTATAGGGGCAGGTCCCCTTATGGCCCAGCATTTT.

In this sample, this clone turned up once. The CDR3 loop reads CASSRKGQGANYGYTF. CDR3 sequence (DNA): TGTGCCAGCAGCCGTAAGGGACAGGGGGCTAACTATGGCTACACCTTC. This rearrangement joins TRBV28 to TRBJ1-2, with 11 bases matching TRBD1. This CDR3 region has 16 residues. Trimming removed 6 bases from V and 0 bases from J; junction bases left unmatched: 6. Germline V gives CDR1 MDHEN, CDR2 SYDVKM.

There are a few counts of this clone. The genes are TRBV19 and TRBJ2-7; TRBD2 might be the D (6 bases). Trimming removed 3 bases at V and 6 bases at J, with 12 bases between. The CDR3 length is 13 residues. Germline V gene sequence: CDR1 LNHDA, CDR2 SQIVND (reference sequence). CDR3 sequence (DNA): TGTGCCAGTAGTATCGGGGGACTGAGCGAGCAGTACTTC. Encoded protein: CASSIGGLSEQYF.

The J gene is TRBJ2-7, the V gene TRBV4-1, with TRBD1 matching 8 bases. Trimming at V came to 0 bases and at J to 3 bases, leaving 1 base not matched to a gene. The CDR3 has 14 residues. CDR1 and CDR2 (germline): MGHRA, YSYEKL. CDR3 bases: TGCGCCAGCAGCCAAGAGACAGGGGTCTACGAGCAGTACTTC. Protein: CASSQETGVYEQYF.